This record looks at one T cell receptor (beta chain) sequence and its context. Its antigen is not known. The data originate from a study of cytomegalovirus exposure and HLA in healthy donors. Study findings and constraints: HLA-A and HLA-B allele assignments for most subjects were reportedly predicted accurately using TCR beta sequences. HLA alleles showed associations with fewer than 20,000 TCR beta sequences in a later analysis, at a 0.05 false discovery rate. A few chains linked to CMV were shown in vitro to be specific for CMV antigens.

The CDR3 spans 13 residues. V was pared by 3 bases and J by 5 bases, with 10 bases between. Germline values: CDR1 LNHDA, CDR2 SQIVND (reference sequence). Use of 60 Vbeta and 13 Jbeta primers characterized the PCR. Only in-frame clones appear in the TCRdb table, and some are missing; sequencing was by immunoSEQ multiplex PCR. The profile shows about 120,000 clones, under 90% of them singletons. The sequencing input was PBMCs. The sequence was collected from a woman aged 30 to 39 in good health and CMV-seronegative. The chain recombines TRBV19 with TRBJ1-1; the D is unclear. Written as DNA, the CDR3 is TGTGCCAGTAGTATTGAAGCTCGGACTGAAGCTTTCTTT. Translation gives CASSIEARTEAFF.